A selection of T cell receptor beta chains follows, all from one sample in a study of CXCR3-negative and CXCR3-positive naive CD8 T cells. After re-calling the 5' RACE reads, TCRdb lists one entry per CDR3 protein, DNA absent. The table lists 50,000 to 60,000 distinct CDR3 sequences. Sequencing was done on a sample of naive CXCR3+ CD8+ T cells from blood. Receptor source: a human donor in good health. Some clones in this sample may be carry-over from other donors' samples. Each CDR3 is given with its conserved first and last residue. The order of the fields is J gene, V gene, CDR3 protein.

TRBJ1-5 | TRBV19 | CASSSSSGSDSNQPQHF
TRBJ1-1 | TRBV12-3/TRBV12-4 | CASSGQHRNTEAFF
TRBJ2-7 | TRBV28 | CASSLFSGQSYEQYF
TRBJ2-7 | TRBV5-5 | CASSFGQVDEQYF
TRBJ1-5 | TRBV19 | CASSYSALGPQHF
TRBJ2-5 | TRBV20-1 | CSARDSAGETQYF
TRBJ2-7 | TRBV6-2/TRBV6-3 | CASSFTGTGFYEQYF
TRBJ2-1 | TRBV6-2/TRBV6-3 | CASSYRGFNEQFF
TRBJ2-7 | TRBV7-2 | CASSLLDGTYEQYF
TRBJ2-7 | TRBV29-1 | CSVEVVEGQAYEQYF
TRBJ2-1 | TRBV27 | CASRGDRAPYNEQFF